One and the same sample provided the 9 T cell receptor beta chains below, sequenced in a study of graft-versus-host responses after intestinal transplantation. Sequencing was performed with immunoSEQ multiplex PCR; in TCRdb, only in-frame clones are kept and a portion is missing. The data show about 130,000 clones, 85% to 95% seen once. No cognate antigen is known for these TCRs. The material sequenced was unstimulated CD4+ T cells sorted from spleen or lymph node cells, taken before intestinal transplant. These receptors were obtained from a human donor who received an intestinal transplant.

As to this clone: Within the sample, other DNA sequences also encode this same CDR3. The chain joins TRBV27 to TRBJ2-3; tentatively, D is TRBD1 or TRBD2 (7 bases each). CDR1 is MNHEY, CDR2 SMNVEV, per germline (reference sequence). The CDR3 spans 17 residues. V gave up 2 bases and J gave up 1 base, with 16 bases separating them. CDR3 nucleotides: TGTGCCAGCAGTTTACCAGGTCAGGGGGGGGGCACAGATACGCAGTATTTT. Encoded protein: CASSLPGQGGGTDTQYF.

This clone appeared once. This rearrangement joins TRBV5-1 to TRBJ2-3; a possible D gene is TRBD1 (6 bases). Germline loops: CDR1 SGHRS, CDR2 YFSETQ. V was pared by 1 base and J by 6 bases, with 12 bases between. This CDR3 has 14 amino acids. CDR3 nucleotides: TGCGCCAGCAGCTTGACCCAGGGGACCGATACGCAGTATTTT. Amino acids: CASSLTQGTDTQYF.

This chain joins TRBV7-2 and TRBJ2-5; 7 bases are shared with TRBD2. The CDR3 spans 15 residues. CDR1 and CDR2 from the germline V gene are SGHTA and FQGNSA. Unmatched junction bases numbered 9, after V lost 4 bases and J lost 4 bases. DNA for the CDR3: TGTGCCAGCAGCTCGGGGACGGGGGGTGTAGAGACCCAGTACTTC. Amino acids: CASSSGTGGVETQYF.

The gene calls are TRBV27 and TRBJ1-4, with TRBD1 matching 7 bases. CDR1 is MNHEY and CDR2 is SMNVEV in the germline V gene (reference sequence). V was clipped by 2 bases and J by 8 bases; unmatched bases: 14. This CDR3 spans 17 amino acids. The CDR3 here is CASSLRGIRQGREKLFF. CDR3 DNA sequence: TGTGCCAGCAGTTTAAGGGGAATACGACAGGGAAGAGAAAAACTGTTTTTT.

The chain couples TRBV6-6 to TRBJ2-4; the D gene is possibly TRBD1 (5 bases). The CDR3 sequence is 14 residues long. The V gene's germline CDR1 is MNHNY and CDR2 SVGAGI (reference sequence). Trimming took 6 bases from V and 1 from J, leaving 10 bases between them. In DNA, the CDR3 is TGTGCCAGCAGACTAAAGGGGGCCAAAAACATTCAGTACTTC. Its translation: CASRLKGAKNIQYF.

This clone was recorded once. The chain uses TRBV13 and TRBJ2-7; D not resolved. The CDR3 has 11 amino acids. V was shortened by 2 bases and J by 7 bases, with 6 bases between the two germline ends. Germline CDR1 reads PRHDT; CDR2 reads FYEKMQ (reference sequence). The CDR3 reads CASSLTTEQYF. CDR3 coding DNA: TGTGCCAGCAGCTTAACGACGGAGCAGTACTTC.

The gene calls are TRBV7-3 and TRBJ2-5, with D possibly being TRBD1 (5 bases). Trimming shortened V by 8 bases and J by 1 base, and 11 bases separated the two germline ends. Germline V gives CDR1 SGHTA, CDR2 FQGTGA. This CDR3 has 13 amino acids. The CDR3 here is CASSKGPQETQYF. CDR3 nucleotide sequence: TGTGCCAGCTCCAAGGGGCCCCAAGAGACCCAGTACTTC.

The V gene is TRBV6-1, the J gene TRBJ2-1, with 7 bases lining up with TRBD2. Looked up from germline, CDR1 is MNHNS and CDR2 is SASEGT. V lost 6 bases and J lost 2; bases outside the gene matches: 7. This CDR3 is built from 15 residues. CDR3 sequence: CASRGGPGAYNEQFF. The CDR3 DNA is TGTGCCAGCAGGGGAGGGCCGGGCGCCTACAATGAGCAGTTCTTC.

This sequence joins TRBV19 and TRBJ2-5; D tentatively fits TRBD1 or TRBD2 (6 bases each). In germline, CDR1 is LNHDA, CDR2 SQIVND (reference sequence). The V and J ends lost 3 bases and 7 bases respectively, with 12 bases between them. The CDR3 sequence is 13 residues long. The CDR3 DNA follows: TGTGCCAGTAGTATTCGGGGGCTTGGGACCCAGTACTTC. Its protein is CASSIRGLGTQYF. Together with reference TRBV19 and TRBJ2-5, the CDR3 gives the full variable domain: DGGITQSPKYLFRKEGQNVTLSCEQNLNHDAMYWYRQDPGQGLRLIYYSQIVNDFQKGDIAEGYSVSREKKESFPLTVTSAQKNPTAFYLCASSIRGLGTQYFGPGTRLLVL.